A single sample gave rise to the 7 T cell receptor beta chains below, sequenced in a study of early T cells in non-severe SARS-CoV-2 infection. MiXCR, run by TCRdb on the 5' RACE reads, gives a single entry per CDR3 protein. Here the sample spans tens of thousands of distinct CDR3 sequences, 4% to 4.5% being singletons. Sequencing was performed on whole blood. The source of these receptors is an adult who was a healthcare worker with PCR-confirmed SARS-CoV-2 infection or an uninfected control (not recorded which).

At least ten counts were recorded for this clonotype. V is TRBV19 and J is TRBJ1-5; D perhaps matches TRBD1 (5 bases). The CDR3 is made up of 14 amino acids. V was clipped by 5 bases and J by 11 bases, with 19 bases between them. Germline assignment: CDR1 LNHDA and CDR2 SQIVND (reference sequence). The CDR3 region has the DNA TGTGCCAGTAGTCCGGGGACTGGGGTCGTGTCCCAGCATTTT. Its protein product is CASSPGTGVVSQHF.

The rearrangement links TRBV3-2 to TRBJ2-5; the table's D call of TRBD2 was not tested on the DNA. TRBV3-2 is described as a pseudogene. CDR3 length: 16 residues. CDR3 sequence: CASSPTVGREGETQYF. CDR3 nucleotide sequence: TGTGCCAGCAGCCCTACTGTCGGCAGGGAGGGGGAGACCCAGTACTTC.

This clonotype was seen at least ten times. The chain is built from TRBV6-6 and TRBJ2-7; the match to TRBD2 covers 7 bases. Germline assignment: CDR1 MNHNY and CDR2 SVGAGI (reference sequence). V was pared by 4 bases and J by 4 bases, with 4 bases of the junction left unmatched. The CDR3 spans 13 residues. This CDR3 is CASSWAGGYEQYF. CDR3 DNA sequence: TGTGCCAGCAGTTGGGCCGGGGGGTACGAGCAGTACTTC.

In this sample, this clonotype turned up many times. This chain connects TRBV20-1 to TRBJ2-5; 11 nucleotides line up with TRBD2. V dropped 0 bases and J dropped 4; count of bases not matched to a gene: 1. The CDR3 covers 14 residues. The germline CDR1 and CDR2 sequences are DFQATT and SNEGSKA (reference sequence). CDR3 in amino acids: CSARDSGGAETQYF. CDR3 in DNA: TGCAGTGCTAGAGATAGCGGGGGGGCAGAGACCCAGTACTTC.

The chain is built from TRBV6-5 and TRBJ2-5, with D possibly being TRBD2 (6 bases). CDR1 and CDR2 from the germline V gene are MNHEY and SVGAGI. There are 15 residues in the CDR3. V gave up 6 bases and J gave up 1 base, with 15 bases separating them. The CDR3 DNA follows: TGTGCCAGCAGGATACATAGCGGTGGCCAAGAGACCCAGTACTTC. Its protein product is CASRIHSGGQETQYF.

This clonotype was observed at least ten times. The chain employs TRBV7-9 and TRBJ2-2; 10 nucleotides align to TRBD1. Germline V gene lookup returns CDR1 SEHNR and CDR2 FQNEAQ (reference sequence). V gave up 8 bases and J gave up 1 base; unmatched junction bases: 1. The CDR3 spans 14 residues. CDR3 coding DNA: TGTGCCAGCGGGGACAGGGGGAACACCGGGGAGCTGTTTTTT. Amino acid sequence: CASGDRGNTGELFF.

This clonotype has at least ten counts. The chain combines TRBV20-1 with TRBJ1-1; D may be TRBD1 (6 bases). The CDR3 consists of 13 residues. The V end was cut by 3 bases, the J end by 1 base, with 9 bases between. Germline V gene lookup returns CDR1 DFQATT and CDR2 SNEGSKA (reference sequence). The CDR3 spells CSARVGGNTEAFF. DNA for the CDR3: TGCAGTGCTAGGGTAGGGGGGAACACTGAAGCTTTCTTT.